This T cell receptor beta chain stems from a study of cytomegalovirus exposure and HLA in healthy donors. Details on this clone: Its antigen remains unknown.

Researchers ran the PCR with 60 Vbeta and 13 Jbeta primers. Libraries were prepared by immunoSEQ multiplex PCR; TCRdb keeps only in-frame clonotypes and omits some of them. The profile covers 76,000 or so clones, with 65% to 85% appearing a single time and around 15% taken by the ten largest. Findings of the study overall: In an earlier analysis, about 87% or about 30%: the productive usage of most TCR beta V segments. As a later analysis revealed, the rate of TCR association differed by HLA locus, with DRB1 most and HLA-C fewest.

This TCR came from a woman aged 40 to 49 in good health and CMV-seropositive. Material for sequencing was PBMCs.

CDR3 amino acids: CAWSVAGQQPQHF. In DNA, the CDR3 is TGTGCCTGGAGTGTGGCAGGGCAACAGCCCCAGCATTTT. The chain uses TRBV30 and TRBJ1-5; D possibly corresponds to TRBD1 (5 bases). Trimming removed 0 bases at V and 7 bases at J, with 10 bases between. This CDR3 comprises 13 residues. Germline V CDR1 and CDR2: GTSNPN, SVGIG (reference sequence).